This TCR beta chain was sequenced for a study of OX40 agonist ivuxolimab in advanced cancers. Study-wide findings and caveats: Nonresponders included some who also had low normalized T-cell clonal expansion.

Assay used: immunoSEQ multiplex PCR; TCRdb lists only in-frame clones, some missing. The sample yields over 85,000 clones, around 88% seen once. This CDR3 comprises 11 residues. The V gene lost 6 bases and the J gene lost 6 bases, with 11 bases spanning the gap. The germline V gene has CDR1 DFQATT and CDR2 SNEGSKA (reference sequence). A note on this clone: What it recognizes is unknown.

The specimen was CD4+ or CD8+ T cells sorted from blood, collected in a trial of the OX40 agonist ivuxolimab. The rearrangement uses TRBV20-1 and TRBJ1-1; D possibly corresponds to TRBD1 (5 bases). This sequence was found in an adult with an advanced solid tumor such as melanoma, head and neck, liver or kidney cancer. The CDR3 coding sequence is TGCAGTGCCTACCGACAGCCTGAAGCTTTCTTT. Amino acid sequence: CSAYRQPEAFF.